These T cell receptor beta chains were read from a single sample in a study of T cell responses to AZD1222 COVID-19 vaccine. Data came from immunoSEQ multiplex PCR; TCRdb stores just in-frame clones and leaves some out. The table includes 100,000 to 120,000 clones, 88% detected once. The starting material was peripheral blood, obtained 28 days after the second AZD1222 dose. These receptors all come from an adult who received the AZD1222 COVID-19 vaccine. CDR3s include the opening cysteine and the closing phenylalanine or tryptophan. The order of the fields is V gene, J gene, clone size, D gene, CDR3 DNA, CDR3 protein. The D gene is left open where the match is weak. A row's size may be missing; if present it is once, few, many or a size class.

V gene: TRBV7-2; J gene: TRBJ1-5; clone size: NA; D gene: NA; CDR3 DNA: TGTGCCAGCAGCTACAGACCCCCGGGATTATATAGCAATCAGCCCCAGCATTTT; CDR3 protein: CASSYRPPGLYSNQPQHF
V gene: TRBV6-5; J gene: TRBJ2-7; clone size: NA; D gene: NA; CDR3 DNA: TGTGCCAGCAGTTACGGGACGGACTACGAGCAGTACTTC; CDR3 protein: CASSYGTDYEQYF
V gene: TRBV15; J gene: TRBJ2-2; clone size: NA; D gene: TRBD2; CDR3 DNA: TGTGCCACCAGCAGAGTCGGGGGGACCTCAAGGGGATCCGGGGAGCTGTTTTTT; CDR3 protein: CATSRVGGTSRGSGELFF
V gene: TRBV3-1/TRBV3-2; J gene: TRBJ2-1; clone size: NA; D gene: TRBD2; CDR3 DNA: TGTGCCAGCAGCCCACTAGCGGGGGGGGAGAAAGGCAATGAGCAGTTCTTC; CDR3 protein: CASSPLAGGEKGNEQFF
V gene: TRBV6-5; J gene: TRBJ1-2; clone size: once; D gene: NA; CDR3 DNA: TGTGCCAGCAGCACTTACGGGGGGAACTATGGCTACACCTTC; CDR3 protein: CASSTYGGNYGYTF
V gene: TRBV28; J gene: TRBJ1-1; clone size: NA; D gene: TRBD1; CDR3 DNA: TGTGCCAGCAGTGTGGGGACAGCCATGAACACTGAAGCTTTCTTT; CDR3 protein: CASSVGTAMNTEAFF
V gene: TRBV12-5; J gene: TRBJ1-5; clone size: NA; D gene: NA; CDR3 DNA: TGTGCTAGTGGCCGCGACAGCAATCAGCCCCAGCATTTT; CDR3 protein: CASGRDSNQPQHF
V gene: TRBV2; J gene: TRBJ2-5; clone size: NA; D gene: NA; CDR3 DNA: TGTGCCAGCAGTTCAGACCCTCAAGAGACCCAGTACTTC; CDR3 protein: CASSSDPQETQYF
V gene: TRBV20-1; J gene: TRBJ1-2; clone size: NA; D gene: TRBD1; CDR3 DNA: TGCAGTGCTAGTTACAGGGGTTATGGCTACACCTTC; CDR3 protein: CSASYRGYGYTF
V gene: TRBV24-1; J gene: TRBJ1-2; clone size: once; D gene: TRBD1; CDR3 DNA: TGTGCCACCAGTGATAAACGGACAGGCTATGGCTACACCTTC; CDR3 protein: CATSDKRTGYGYTF
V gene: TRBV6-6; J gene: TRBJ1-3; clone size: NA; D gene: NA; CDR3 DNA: TGTGCCAGCGGTTCGGGCGGAAACACCATATATTTT; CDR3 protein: CASGSGGNTIYF
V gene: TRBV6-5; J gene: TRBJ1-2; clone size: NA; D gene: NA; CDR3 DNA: TGTGCCAGCAGTTTAGTGGACAGCATGGATGGCTACACCTTC; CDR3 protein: CASSLVDSMDGYTF
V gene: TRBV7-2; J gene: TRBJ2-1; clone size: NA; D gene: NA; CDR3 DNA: TGTGCCAGCAGCTCAGGGGTGTGCAATGAGCAGTTCTTC; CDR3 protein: CASSSGVCNEQFF
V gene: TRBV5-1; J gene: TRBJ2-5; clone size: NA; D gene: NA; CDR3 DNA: TGCGCCAGCAGCTTGCATCCCGAGACCCAGTACTTC; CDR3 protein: CASSLHPETQYF
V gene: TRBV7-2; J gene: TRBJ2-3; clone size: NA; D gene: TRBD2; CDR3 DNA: TGTGCCAGCAGCTTAGGGACTAGCGGGTTCACAGATACGCAGTATTTT; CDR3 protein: CASSLGTSGFTDTQYF
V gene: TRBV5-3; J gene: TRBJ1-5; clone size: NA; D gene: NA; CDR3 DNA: TGTGCCAGAAGCGGCGGAAGACAGGCTACTCAGCCCCAGCATTTT; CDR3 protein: CARSGGRQATQPQHF
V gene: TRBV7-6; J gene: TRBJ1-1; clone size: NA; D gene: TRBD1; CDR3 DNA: TGTGCCAGCAGCAGTTCGACAGGGGCGGGCACTGAAGCTTTCTTT; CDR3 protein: CASSSSTGAGTEAFF
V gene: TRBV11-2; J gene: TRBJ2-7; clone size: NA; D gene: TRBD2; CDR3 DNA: TGTGCCAGCAGCTTAGATCGGTCCTCTGGCACGGGGGGCTACGAGCAGTACTTC; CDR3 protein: CASSLDRSSGTGGYEQYF
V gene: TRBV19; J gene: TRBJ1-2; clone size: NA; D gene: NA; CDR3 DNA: TGTGCCAGTAGGAGGACGATTTCTCATGGCTACACCTTC; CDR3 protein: CASRRTISHGYTF
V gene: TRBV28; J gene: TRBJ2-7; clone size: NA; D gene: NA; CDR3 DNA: TGTGCCAGCAGTTTACGGAGCTACGAGCAGTACTTC; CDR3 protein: CASSLRSYEQYF
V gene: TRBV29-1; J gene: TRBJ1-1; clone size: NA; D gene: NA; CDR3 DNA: TGCAGCGTTGAGTACGGTGAAGCTTTCTTT; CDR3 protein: CSVEYGEAFF
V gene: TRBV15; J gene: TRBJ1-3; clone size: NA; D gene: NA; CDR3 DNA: TGTGCCACCAGCAGAGACAGGAGTGGTGGAAACACCATATATTTT; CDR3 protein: CATSRDRSGGNTIYF
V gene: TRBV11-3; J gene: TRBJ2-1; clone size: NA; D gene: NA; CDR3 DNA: TGTGCCAGCAGCTTAGATGGAGGGGCGGGGCCCTCCTACAATGAGCAGTTCTTC; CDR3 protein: CASSLDGGAGPSYNEQFF
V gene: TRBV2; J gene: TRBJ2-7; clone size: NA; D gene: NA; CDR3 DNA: TGTGCCAGCAGTGGTCCGACAGGAAGGCAGTACTTC; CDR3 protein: CASSGPTGRQYF
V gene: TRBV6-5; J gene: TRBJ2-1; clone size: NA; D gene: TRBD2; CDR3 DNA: TGTGCCAGCAGGAGCGGGGGGGCTAGTAATGAGCAGTTCTTC; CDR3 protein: CASRSGGASNEQFF
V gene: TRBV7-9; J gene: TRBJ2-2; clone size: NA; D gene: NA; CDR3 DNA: TGTGCCAGCAGAATACAGGGAAGGAACACCGGGGAGCTGTTTTTT; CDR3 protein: CASRIQGRNTGELFF
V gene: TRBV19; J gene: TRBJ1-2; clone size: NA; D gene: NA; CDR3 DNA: TGTGCCAGTAGTAGCTGGGGGCGAAGGGGCTACACCTTC; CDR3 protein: CASSSWGRRGYTF
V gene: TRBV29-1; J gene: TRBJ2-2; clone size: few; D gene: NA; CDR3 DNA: TGCAGCGTTGTGCCAGCGAACACCGGGGAGCTGTTTTTT; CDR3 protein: CSVVPANTGELFF
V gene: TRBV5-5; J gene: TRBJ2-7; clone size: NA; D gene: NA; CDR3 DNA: TGTGCCAGCAGCTTGGAGGGGCTGCGGGATAGCTACGAGCAGTACTTC; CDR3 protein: CASSLEGLRDSYEQYF
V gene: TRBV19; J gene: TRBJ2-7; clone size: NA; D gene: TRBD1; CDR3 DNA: TGTGCCAGTAGTATGGGACAGGGGCCCTACGAGCAGTACTTC; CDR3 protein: CASSMGQGPYEQYF
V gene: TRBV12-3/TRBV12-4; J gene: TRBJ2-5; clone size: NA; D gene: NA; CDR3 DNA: TGTGCCAGCACACTCGACCAGGGGACCCAGTACTTC; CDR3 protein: CASTLDQGTQYF
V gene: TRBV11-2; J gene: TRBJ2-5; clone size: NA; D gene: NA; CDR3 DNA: TGTGCCAGCAGCTTAGACAGAGGCGGGACCCAGTACTTC; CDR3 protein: CASSLDRGGTQYF
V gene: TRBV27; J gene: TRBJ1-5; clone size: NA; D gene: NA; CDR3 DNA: TGTGCCAGCAGTTCCAAGACGGGTAGCAATCAGCCCCAGCATTTT; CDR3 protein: CASSSKTGSNQPQHF
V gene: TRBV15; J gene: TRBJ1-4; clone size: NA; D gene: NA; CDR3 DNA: TGTGCCACCAGCAGAGATCAGGGTTGGCCTAATGAAAAACTGTTTTTT; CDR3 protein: CATSRDQGWPNEKLFF
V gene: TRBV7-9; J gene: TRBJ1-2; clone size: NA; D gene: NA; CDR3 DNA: TGTGCCAGCAGCTTAGGACAGAGCTATGGCTACACCTTC; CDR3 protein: CASSLGQSYGYTF
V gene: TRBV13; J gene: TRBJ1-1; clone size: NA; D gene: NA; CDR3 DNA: TGTGCCAGCAGCTCTCCCCCAGGGGAGGGTACTGAAGCTTTCTTT; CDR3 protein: CASSSPPGEGTEAFF
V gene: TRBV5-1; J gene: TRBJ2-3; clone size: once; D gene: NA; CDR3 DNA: TGCGCCAGCAGCTTGGCTGTAGATACGCAGTATTTT; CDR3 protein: CASSLAVDTQYF
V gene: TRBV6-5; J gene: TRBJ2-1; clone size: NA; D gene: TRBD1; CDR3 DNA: TGTGCCAGCAAACGGGACAGATACAATGAGCAGTTCTTC; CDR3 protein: CASKRDRYNEQFF
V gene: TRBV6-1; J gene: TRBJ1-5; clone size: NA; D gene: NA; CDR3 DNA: TGTGCCAGCAGTGAATCACAGGGTTGGGGCAATCAGCCCCAGCATTTT; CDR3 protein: CASSESQGWGNQPQHF
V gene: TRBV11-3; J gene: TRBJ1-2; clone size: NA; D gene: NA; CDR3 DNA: TGTGCCAGCAGCTTGGGGGGGATCTATGGCTACACCTTC; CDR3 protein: CASSLGGIYGYTF
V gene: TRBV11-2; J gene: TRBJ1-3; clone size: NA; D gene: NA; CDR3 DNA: TGTGCCAGCAGCGAAGGAGGCAGCAACTCTGGAAACACCATATATTTT; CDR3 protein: CASSEGGSNSGNTIYF
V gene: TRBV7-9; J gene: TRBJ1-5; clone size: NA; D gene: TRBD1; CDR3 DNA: TGTGCCAGCAGCTGGGACAGGGAACGCCATCAGCCCCAGCATTTT; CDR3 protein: CASSWDRERHQPQHF
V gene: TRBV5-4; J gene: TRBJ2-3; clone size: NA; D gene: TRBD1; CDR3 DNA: TGTGCCAGCAGCTTAGGGACAGGGGACACAGATACGCAGTATTTT; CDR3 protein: CASSLGTGDTDTQYF
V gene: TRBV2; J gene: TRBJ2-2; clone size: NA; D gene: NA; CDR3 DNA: TGTGCCAGCAGTGAATTGACAACGAACACCGGGGAGCTGTTTTTT; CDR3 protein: CASSELTTNTGELFF
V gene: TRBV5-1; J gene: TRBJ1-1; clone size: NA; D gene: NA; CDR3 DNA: TGCGCCAGCAGCTTGGATGTCAGCCTGAACACTGAAGCTTTCTTT; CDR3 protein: CASSLDVSLNTEAFF
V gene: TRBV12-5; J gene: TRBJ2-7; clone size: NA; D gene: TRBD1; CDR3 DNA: TGTGCTAGTGGTTTGCCCCTGGGACAGGGGGCCTACGAGCAGTACTTC; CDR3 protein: CASGLPLGQGAYEQYF
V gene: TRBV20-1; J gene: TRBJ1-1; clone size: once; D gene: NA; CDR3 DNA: TGCAGTGCTAGTCCTGTGAACACTGAAGCTTTCTTT; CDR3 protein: CSASPVNTEAFF
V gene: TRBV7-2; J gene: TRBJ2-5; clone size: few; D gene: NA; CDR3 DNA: TGTGCCAGCAGCTTAGCCTGGCAGCCCTCAGAGACCCAGTACTTC; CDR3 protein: CASSLAWQPSETQYF
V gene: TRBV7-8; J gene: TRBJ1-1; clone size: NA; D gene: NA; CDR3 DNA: TGTGCCAGCAGCCGTCAGGGTGGCAACACTGAAGCTTTCTTT; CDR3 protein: CASSRQGGNTEAFF
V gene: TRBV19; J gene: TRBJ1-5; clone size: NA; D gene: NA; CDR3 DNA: TGTGCCAGTAGTGTTGGGGGGCACGGTCAGCCCCAGCATTTT; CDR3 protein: CASSVGGHGQPQHF
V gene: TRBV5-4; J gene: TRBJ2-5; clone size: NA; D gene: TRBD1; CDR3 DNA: TGTGCCAGCAGCTCCGGACAGGGCAATTTCCAAGAGACCCAGTACTTC; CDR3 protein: CASSSGQGNFQETQYF